This entry concerns a single TCR beta chain. During active infection, Seattle patients enrolled and were then monitored through disease. In the study's own analysis: Amplified reference gene primers provided the basis for estimating nucleated cell counts. Sequenced by immunoSEQ multiplex PCR; TCRdb stores in-frame clones only, minus some. V and J calls and clone size are as listed in that table; D and trimming were resolved from the DNA. Of approximately 300,000 clones listed, 75% to 95% are singletons. The sample is drawn from a study of blood T cell repertoires in COVID-19. About the study: Acute and convalescent COVID-19 samples came from the United States, Italy and Spain. Sources were T cells, B-cell-depleted T cells, or PBMCs; the material itself was cDNA or gDNA.

Per the germline V gene, CDR1 is SEHNR and CDR2 is FQNEAQ (reference sequence). Trimming left V 5 bases short and J 3 bases short, with 10 bases between. The CDR3 is made up of 14 amino acids. The TCR originated in a woman aged 25 to 39 with COVID-19, enrolled during active disease. Source material: peripheral blood. The chain uses TRBV7-9 and TRBJ1-4, with D possibly being TRBD1 (6 bases). CDR3 sequence: CASSTGQSNEKLFF. For the CDR3, the DNA is TGTGCCAGCAGCACCGGACAGTCTAATGAAAAACTGTTTTTT.